One sample yielded the 17 T cell receptor beta chains listed below, sequenced in a study of regulatory T cells in long-lasting Graves disease. Investigators prepared the TCR beta libraries by applying iRepertoire HTBI primers and Arm-PCR of CDR3 regions. TCRdb re-called the multiplex PCR reads with MiXCR, one entry per CDR3 protein. Among around 330,000 distinct CDR3 sequences listed, approximately 20% were seen once. Noted time point: newly diagnosed GD, antithyroid drugs for less than 3 months. From PBMCs, RNA was extracted and then used to make the TCR library. Source: peripheral blood mononuclear cells (PBMCs), taken at new diagnosis, from a patient treated with antithyroid drugs. The receptors come from a female donor with Graves disease.

This clonotype was seen only a few times. This rearrangement joins TRBV27 to TRBJ1-1, with TRBD1 identical over 8 bases. Trimming at V came to 5 bases and at J to 0 bases, leaving 2 bases not matched to a gene. This CDR3 region has 14 residues. CDR1 MNHEY and CDR2 SMNVEV come from the germline V gene (reference sequence). The CDR3 sequence is CASSMGQVNTEAFF. The CDR3 DNA is TGTGCCAGCAGTATGGGACAGGTGAACACTGAAGCTTTCTTT.

A note on this clonotype: Relative to the germline gene, one junction end is altered; a read error may explain this. The V gene is TRBV6-1, the J gene TRBJ2-2, with 12 bases fitting TRBD2. This CDR3 has 17 amino acids. Germline values: CDR1 MNHNS, CDR2 SASEGT. CDR3 protein: CASSGPGLAGPTGELFF. The DNA for the CDR3 is TGCGCCAGCAGTGGCCCCGGACTAGCGGGACCCACCGGGGAGCTGTTTTTT.

This clonotype was recorded a few times. The chain uses TRBV19 and TRBJ2-5; unclear D gene. V shed 3 bases and J shed 5 bases, with 10 bases lying between them. The CDR3 has 13 residues. Germline-derived CDR1 and CDR2 are LNHDA and SQIVND (reference sequence). The CDR3 here is CASSILRSETQYF. The DNA for the CDR3 is TGTGCCAGTAGTATTCTCCGCTCGGAGACCCAGTACTTC.

This clonotype was recorded at least ten times. The chain recombines TRBV28 with TRBJ1-4, with D possibly matching TRBD1 (6 bases). Germline V gene sequence: CDR1 MDHEN, CDR2 SYDVKM. CDR3 length equals 13 residues. V was shortened by 8 bases and J by 8 bases, with 15 bases between the two germline ends. The CDR3 region has the DNA TGTGCCAGCGCCACGGACAGTAACGAAAAACTGTTTTTT. Translated, it gives CASATDSNEKLFF.

J is TRBJ2-1 and V is TRBV12-3 or TRBV12-4; 9 bases are a match to TRBD2. The CDR3 is 15 amino acids. Trimming cost V 5 bases and J 8 bases; bases outside gene matches: 10. The CDR3 nucleotides read TGTGCCAGCAGTGAACGGTATAGCGGGAGCCATGAGCAGTTCTTC. The encoded protein is CASSERYSGSHEQFF.

As concerns this clonotype: This may be a read error, as it is one base from a much larger clone. V usage is TRBV12-3 or TRBV12-4 and J usage is TRBJ1-1; 8 nucleotides match TRBD1. The CDR3 covers 13 residues. CDR3 DNA sequence: TGTGTCAGCAGCCCCACAGGGGGCACTGAAGCTTTCTTT. Translated, it gives CVSSPTGGTEAFF.

This clonotype was seen more than once but under ten times. This chain links TRBV7-2 with TRBJ2-7; D is unresolved. CDR1 is SGHTA and CDR2 is FQGNSA in the germline V gene. CDR3 length: 11 residues. Trimming took 0 bases from V and 9 from J, leaving 6 bases between them. CDR3 residues: CASSLAERQYF. The DNA for the CDR3 is TGTGCCAGCAGCTTAGCGGAGCGGCAGTACTTC. The full variable domain, its missing parts supplied by reference TRBV7-2 and TRBJ2-7, is GAGVSQSPSNKVTEKGKDVELRCDPISGHTALYWYRQSLGQGLEFLIYFQGNSAPDKSGLPSDRFSAERTGGSVSTLTIQRTQQEDSAVYLCASSLAERQYFGPGTRLTVT.

This clonotype was seen repeatedly, ten times or more. The CDR3 coding sequence is TGTGCCAGCAGCCAACGCTGGGGACAGGGAAGGGAGACCCAGTACTTC. It codes for CASSQRWGQGRETQYF. V and J are TRBV3-1 and TRBJ2-5, with 9 bases fitting TRBD1. This CDR3 is built from 16 residues. The junction had 9 bases not matched to a gene; V was cut back by 2 bases and J by 5 bases. Germline CDR1 is LGHDT and CDR2 is YNNKEL (reference sequence).

Details on this clonotype: A far larger clone is one nucleotide away, so this likely arose from a read error. The chain couples TRBV2 to TRBJ2-5; TRBD1 agrees at 8 bases. The germline CDR1 and CDR2 sequences are SNHLY and FYNNEI. This CDR3 comprises 12 residues. Here the CDR3 reads CASRERDRRQYF. CDR3 DNA: TGTGCCAGCCGTGAGAGGGACAGGCGCCAGTACTTC.

This clonotype was found many times. The chain uses TRBV12-3 or TRBV12-4 and TRBJ2-1; D not resolved. The CDR3 spans 15 residues. V was trimmed by 7 bases and J by 6 bases, leaving 19 bases between them. The CDR3, as DNA: TGTGCCAGCATCCTCTCGGCTGCGGAAGTCAATGAGCAGTTCTTC. As protein: CASILSAAEVNEQFF.

About this clonotype itself: A far larger clone is off by one base, so a read error is likely. The gene calls are TRBV2 and TRBJ2-5; a possible D gene is TRBD2 (5 bases). The CDR3 runs 14 residues. The V and J ends lost 6 bases and 7 bases respectively, with 18 bases between them. Germline V gives CDR1 SNHLY, CDR2 FYNNEI. For the CDR3, the DNA is TGTGCCAGCAGCCCACCCGGGCGGGTGGGGACCCAGTACTTC. This codes for CASSPPGRVGTQYF. Combining the CDR3 with reference TRBV2 and TRBJ2-5 gives the whole variable domain EPEVTQTPSHQVTQMGQEVILRCVPISNHLYFYWYRQILGQKVEFLVSFYNNEISEKSEIFDDQFSVERPDGSNFTLKIRSTKLEDSAMYFCASSPPGRVGTQYFGPGTRLLVL.

This clonotype has just one count. A single base separates this from a much larger clone, so it may be a read error. The conserved closing phenylalanine or tryptophan is absent in this CDR3, likely reflecting a read error. J is TRBJ2-3 and V is TRBV2; 11 bases are shared with TRBD2. This CDR3 spans 19 amino acids. Germline-derived CDR1 and CDR2 are SNHLY and FYNNEI. Germline trimming cut 6 bases from V and 1 base from J; bases unmatched to any gene: 15. CDR3 loop: CASSGGGLAGGRGTDTQYS. CDR3 DNA: TGTGCCAGCAGCGGGGGGGGCCTAGCGGGAGGTCGAGGCACAGATACGCAGTATTCT.

The genes are TRBV6-1 and TRBJ2-7; D not certain. Deletions cut 8 bases from V and 0 bases from J, with 17 bases between. This CDR3 is built from 15 residues. Germline CDR1 and CDR2: MNHNS and SASEGT. In DNA, the CDR3 is TGTGCCAGCGTCCAGCCACACTTAAGCTCCTACGAGCAGTACTTC. Translation: CASVQPHLSSYEQYF.

This clonotype was seen at least ten times. J is TRBJ2-3 and V is TRBV12-5; D is possibly TRBD1 (6 bases). The CDR3 covers 15 residues. Germline-derived CDR1 and CDR2 are LGHNT and FRNRAP. Trimming removed 6 bases from V and 0 bases from J, with 13 bases in between. DNA of the CDR3: TGTGCTAGTGGCACCGGGACAACTAGCACAGATACGCAGTATTTT. This sequence encodes CASGTGTTSTDTQYF.

This clonotype has at least ten counts. V and J are TRBV11-2 and TRBJ2-7, with 7 bases fitting TRBD2. Germline V CDR1 and CDR2: SGHAT, FQNNGV. The V and J ends lost 1 base and 7 bases, in that order; junction bases with no gene match: 13. This CDR3 spans 16 amino acids. CDR3 protein: CASSLVSGSSSWEQYF. The CDR3 DNA reads as TGTGCCAGCAGCTTAGTTAGCGGGTCATCTTCCTGGGAGCAGTACTTC.

In this sample, this clonotype turned up many times. V and J are TRBV2 and TRBJ1-2; D gene ambiguous. There are 13 residues in the CDR3. The V gene's germline CDR1 is SNHLY and CDR2 FYNNEI. Trimming removed 3 bases from V and 7 bases from J, with 12 bases in between. The DNA for the CDR3 is TGTGCCAGCAGTGACAGGAGCCCTGGTGGCTACACCTTC. Its translation is CASSDRSPGGYTF.

Many counts were recorded for this clonotype. V is TRBV28 and J is TRBJ1-4; a possible D gene is TRBD1 (5 bases). Germline V CDR1 and CDR2: MDHEN, SYDVKM. V was shortened by 4 bases and J by 6 bases, with 12 bases between the two germline ends. CDR3 size: 14 residues. CDR3 sequence (DNA): TGTGCCAGCAGTTACGGGACGGGGGATGAAAAACTGTTTTTT. Translating gives CASSYGTGDEKLFF.